The source of this T cell receptor (beta chain) is a study of T cells after yellow fever vaccination (dated by TCRdb to about 2019). The study in broad terms: Libraries from fractions with low cell numbers were prepared with the SMART-Seq v4 Ultra Low Input RNA kit. To track T-cell clones before and after primary and booster YFV17D yellow fever vaccination, bulk TCR alpha and beta repertoires were sequenced longitudinally. Two healthy male donors, one aged 18 to 30 and one aged 30 to 40 years, made up the cohort. Blood samples were taken at several timepoints before and after primary and secondary immunization, and bulk PBMC replicates and cell subsets were isolated.

TCRdb lists the instrument as Illumina NovaSeq 6000. TCR cDNA was made using 5'RACE template switching, a step that added a universal primer site and unique molecular identifiers. cDNA synthesis was primed from both the TCR alpha and TCR beta constant segments. Two PCR steps were used to amplify libraries, with sample barcodes and sequencing adapters being added in the second step. Sequencing of libraries was performed on Illumina HiSeq 2500 (2x100 bp) or NovaSeq (2x150 bp). The authors' analysis ran thus. MIGEC was used to demultiplex reads and collapse the reads into UMI consensus sequences, and MiXCR was used for V(D)J alignment. Vaccine-responding clonotypes were identified with edgeR using replicate PBMC samples, with FDR below 0.01 and a log2 fold change above 5 up to day 15 being required. Bulk clonotypes were assigned CD4 or CD8 identity according to which sequenced CD4 or CD8 repertoire held them at higher abundance. The public reads were run again by TCRdb, first through fastp at Q25 and then through MiXCR, and only productive beta chains were kept. Rows with one shared CDR3 protein collapse into an entry with the most common genes and DNA. These V and J calls derive from TCRdb rather than the authors' analysis. The sample table contains a few hundred thousand distinct CDR3 sequences; only one count was recorded for approximately 4% of them. The ten top clones hold 20% to 25% of the sample.

Reading from cysteine to phenylalanine, the CDR3 counts 18 amino acids. Only CDR3 DNA remains: 54 bases, in frame from the first base. V loses 6 bases, J loses 0 bases, and the germline ends lie 18 bases apart. Per the germline V gene, SGHVS is the CDR1 and FNYEAQ is the CDR2. Only a few counts were recorded for this clonotype. Its specific antigen is unknown. No base-level quality is on record; no much larger clone is a single base apart. Sample treatment or condition, as interpreted from the label and publication: live attenuated yellow fever vaccine strain. At each blood-draw timepoint, two biological replicates of bulk PBMCs were obtained. A standard Ficoll-Paque protocol was used to isolate PBMCs from peripheral blood. TriZol was used to extract RNA from bulk PBMCs, CD4 and CD8 fractions, and dextramer-positive and dextramer-negative fractions. Overall results and qualifications from the work: Most clones expanded after primary vaccination were re-detected after the booster (almost 98% of CD4 and about 88% of CD8), suggesting broad memory maintenance. Because the study included only a couple of donors, the extent to which the findings can be generalized is limited. A small share of clonotypes occurred in both CD4 and CD8 compartments, likely arising from convergent recombination. FACS-sorted repertoires could contain abundant contaminating clonotypes from the bulk population, so computational filtering was required. The secondary T-cell response was weaker than the primary response but faster, peaking on day 5 instead of day 15.

The material sequenced was PBMCs, taken 5 days after the yellow fever booster vaccination. The rearrangement combines TRBV7-6 with TRBJ2-6; TRBD2 is a weak D gene call, 6 bases matching. This sequence originates from a man between 18 and 29 years old who received the YFV17D yellow fever vaccine. DNA sequence: TGTGCCAGCAGGGCGGGGCCACGATCAAGCTCTGGGGCCAACGTCCTGACTTTC. This yields the protein CASRAGPRSSSGANVLTF.